This record covers a single T cell receptor (beta chain). The CDR3 spans 17 residues. Trimming took 0 bases from V and 1 from J; bases not matched to a gene: 3. Germline V lookup: CDR1 SEHNR, CDR2 FQNEAQ (reference sequence). The method was immunoSEQ multiplex PCR; TCRdb's version includes in-frame clones alone and lacks a portion of them. The sample records around 390,000 clones, 80% to 90% being singletons. Adults between about 18 and 95 years of age took part from approximately 24 US areas. Donors in Cohort 3 who had recovered were those with two negative PCRs, healthcare professional clearance, or resolution of their symptoms. The data were obtained in a study of blood T cell repertoires in COVID-19. For the study at large: The United States, Italy and Spain were the sources of the acute and convalescent COVID-19 samples. PBMCs, B-cell-depleted T cells, or T cells provided the cDNA or gDNA that made up the material.

The specimen was PBMCs or T cells enriched from blood (not recorded which). The clonotype originates from a woman between 45 and 60 years old who had recovered from COVID-19. V usage is TRBV7-9 and J usage is TRBJ1-5; 10 nucleotides match TRBD1. The CDR3 DNA sequence: TGTGCCAGCAGCTTAGCCGGGACAGGGGAAAGCAATCAGCCCCAGCATTTT. This sequence encodes CASSLAGTGESNQPQHF.